Below, 12 T cell receptor beta chains from the same sample are listed, as sequenced in a study of blood T cell repertoires in COVID-19. Measured with immunoSEQ multiplex PCR; TCRdb has only the in-frame clones, and not every one. Among tens of thousands of clones listed, 80% were seen once. Sequencing was done on a sample of peripheral blood. These receptors originate from a woman between 70 and 85 years old with acute or convalescent COVID-19.

V and J are TRBV24-1 and TRBJ2-7, with a weak D call TRBD1 (5 bases). CDR1 is KGHDR, CDR2 SFDVKD, per germline. The CDR3 loop spans 10 amino acids. The CDR3 reads CATKDGSGNV. The CDR3 DNA sequence: TGTGCCACCAAGGACGGTTCAGGGAACGTC.

The chain carries TRBV25-1 and TRBJ2-7; 8 nucleotides agree with TRBD2. Germline lookup yields CDR1 MGHDK and CDR2 SYGVNS. V shed 3 bases, J shed 1 base, and the junction held 2 bases outside the gene matches. The CDR3 runs 14 residues. The CDR3 DNA follows: TGTGCCAGCAGTGATTCGGGGGGGTCCTACGAGCAGTACTTC. This gives the protein CASSDSGGSYEQYF.

As for this clone: Other DNA sequences of this sample code for an identical CDR3. The chain uses TRBV19 and TRBJ2-7; 8 bases agree with TRBD1. The CDR3 has 14 residues. Germline loops: CDR1 LNHDA, CDR2 SQIVND (reference sequence). After removal of 3 bases from V and 1 base from J, the junction contained 2 bases not matched to a gene. The CDR3 sequence is CASSIGTGSYEQYF. Written as DNA, the CDR3 is TGTGCCAGTAGTATTGGGACAGGTTCCTACGAGCAGTACTTC.

The chain combines TRBV10-3 with TRBJ2-7; TRBD1 matches 7 bases. Per the germline V gene, CDR1 is ENHRY and CDR2 is SYGVKD. The trim removed 11 bases at V and 0 bases at J, leaving 4 bases unmatched. The CDR3 extends over 12 amino acids. CDR3 DNA sequence: TGTGCCTACCGGGACAGCTCCTACGAGCAGTACTTC. Its protein is CAYRDSSYEQYF.

The rearrangement joins TRBV5-4 to TRBJ2-7; D might be TRBD1 (6 bases). The CDR3 sequence is 15 residues long. V dropped 4 bases and J dropped 3 bases, with 17 bases sitting between them. Germline V CDR1 and CDR2: SGHNT, YYREEE (reference sequence). Written as DNA, the CDR3 is TGTGCCAGCAGCGCGTCCGGGACACGGTTCTACGAGCAGTACTTC. Amino acid sequence: CASSASGTRFYEQYF.

The V call is TRBV6-6, the J call TRBJ2-3; D possibly corresponds to TRBD1 (6 bases). The CDR3 has 15 amino acids. Trimming pared 6 bases from V and 3 bases from J, leaving 16 bases between. CDR1 and CDR2 from the germline V gene are MNHNY and SVGAGI (reference sequence). CDR3 sequence reads: CASSRQVERTDTQYF. The CDR3 DNA is TGTGCCAGCAGCAGACAGGTTGAGAGAACAGATACGCAGTATTTT.

This clone showed up just a few times. The CDR3 bases are TGTGCCAGCAGTTTAGGAGCGAGTGGCTACACCTTC. Residues: CASSLGASGYTF. This rearrangement joins TRBV12-3 or TRBV12-4 to TRBJ1-2; D uncertain. There are 12 residues in the CDR3. V was trimmed by 1 base and J by 7 bases, leaving 7 bases between them.

This chain links TRBV13 with TRBJ1-5, with D perhaps TRBD1 (6 bases). Trimming left V 3 bases short and J 7 bases short, with 10 bases between. Germline-derived CDR1 and CDR2 are PRHDT and FYEKMQ (reference sequence). The CDR3 covers 13 residues. The CDR3 region is CASSLNREQPQHF. The CDR3 DNA reads as TGTGCCAGCAGCTTGAACAGGGAGCAGCCCCAGCATTTT.

The chain combines TRBV5-8 with TRBJ2-3; 7 bases are a match to TRBD1. Germline V gene lookup returns CDR1 SGHTS and CDR2 YDEGEE. V was pared by 3 bases and J by 4 bases, with 2 bases of the junction left unmatched. The CDR3 loop spans 13 amino acids. CDR3 bases: TGTGCCAGCAGCTACAGGGGTGCAGATACGCAGTATTTT. It yields the protein CASSYRGADTQYF.

This clone was observed a few times. The chain joins TRBV7-7 to TRBJ1-4; 12 nucleotides align to TRBD1. CDR1 and CDR2 (germline): SSHAT, FNYEAQ (reference sequence). V shed 6 bases and J 8 bases; nucleotides not matched to a gene: 7. This CDR3 has 15 amino acids. CDR3 residues: CASSSGTGGQEKLFF. In nucleotides, the CDR3 is TGTGCCAGCAGTTCCGGGACAGGGGGCCAGGAAAAACTGTTTTTT.

V gene TRBV29-1 combines with J gene TRBJ1-2; 7 bases match TRBD1. V shed 4 bases, J shed 3 bases, and the junction held 5 bases outside the gene matches. Per germline, CDR1 SQVTM and CDR2 ANQGSEA. This CDR3 comprises 13 residues. CDR3 coding DNA: TGCAGCGTTGGAACAGGGACAGACTATGGCTACACCTTC. Translation: CSVGTGTDYGYTF.

The rearrangement joins TRBV7-9 to TRBJ1-6; no clear D gene. This CDR3 has 12 amino acids. Per germline, CDR1 SEHNR and CDR2 FQNEAQ (reference sequence). With 6 bases removed from V and 7 bases from J, the gap between germline ends came to 7 bases. CDR3 region: CASRRENSPLHF. DNA of the CDR3: TGTGCCAGCAGGCGTGAGAATTCACCCCTCCACTTT.